This TCR beta chain appears in the sequencing data of a study of Ad26.COV2.S vaccination and SARS-CoV-2 variants. As for the study in general: This donor came from the COV1001 trial of Ad26.COV2.S.

Repertoires were generated with immunoSEQ multiplex PCR, while TCRdb's copy carries only in-frame clones and drops some. Here the sample spans 330,000 or so clones, 75% to 90% being singletons. Notes on the study in general: Among vaccine recipients, spike-specific TCR breadth exceeded that of placebo recipients. Placebo and vaccine recipients had non-spike TCR breadth that was similar.

Treatment defined: some 20 received Ad26.COV2.S at low or high dose, single or two shots; 5 received placebo; per-sample allocation not given. After the first vaccine or placebo injection, samples were drawn on day 63. A Boston adult aged 18-55 years was the donor. As to this clone: The target antigen is unknown.

The sequenced sample was peripheral blood, obtained in a trial of Ad26.COV2.S vaccine versus placebo. The origin of this receptor is a person aged 18 to 59 who received the Ad26.COV2.S COVID-19 vaccine or a placebo.

This CDR3 is CASSWPGQGFEQFF. The CDR3 nucleotides are TGCGCCAGCAGCTGGCCGGGACAGGGTTTTGAGCAGTTCTTC. The chain couples TRBV5-1 to TRBJ2-1; TRBD1 matches at 9 bases. V shed 3 bases and J 9 bases; nucleotides not matched to a gene: 7. The CDR3 is 14 amino acids. Per germline, CDR1 SGHRS and CDR2 YFSETQ.